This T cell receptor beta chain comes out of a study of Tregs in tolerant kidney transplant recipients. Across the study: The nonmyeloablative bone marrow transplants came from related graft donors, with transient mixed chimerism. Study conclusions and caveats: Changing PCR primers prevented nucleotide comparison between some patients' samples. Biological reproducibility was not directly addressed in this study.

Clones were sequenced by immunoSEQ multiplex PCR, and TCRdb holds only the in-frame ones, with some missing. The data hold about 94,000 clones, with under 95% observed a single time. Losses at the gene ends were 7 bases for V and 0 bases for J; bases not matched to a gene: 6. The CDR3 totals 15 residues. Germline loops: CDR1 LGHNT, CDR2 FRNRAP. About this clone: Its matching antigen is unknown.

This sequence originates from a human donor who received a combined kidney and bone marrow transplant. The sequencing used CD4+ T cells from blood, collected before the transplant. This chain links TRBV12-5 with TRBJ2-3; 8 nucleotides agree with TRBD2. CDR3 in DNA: TGTGCTAGTGCCACACTAGCGGAAAGCACAGATACGCAGTATTTT. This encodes CASATLAESTDTQYF. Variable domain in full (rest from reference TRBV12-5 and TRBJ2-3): DARVTQTPRHKVTEMGQEVTMRCQPILGHNTVFWYRQTMMQGLELLAYFRNRAPLDDSGMPKDRFSAEMPDATLATLKIQPSEPRDSAVYFCASATLAESTDTQYFGPGTRLTVL.